One and the same sample provided the 16 T cell receptor beta chains below, sequenced in a study of control samples from healthy donors and cancer patients. This table comes from immunoSEQ multiplex PCR, and its TCRdb copy is limited to in-frame clones, with some not included. The sample lists fewer than 200,000 clones, around 93% seen once, with about 4% in the top ten. Material for sequencing was blood. All receptors come from a woman aged 55-75 years in good health.

In its sample, this clone was seen once. Other DNA sequences in this specimen translate into the identical CDR3. The V and J genes are TRBV4-3 and TRBJ2-7, with D hard to call. CDR1 and CDR2 from the germline V gene are LGHNA and YSLEER. The CDR3 sequence is 14 residues long. Trimming shortened V by 0 bases and J by 0 bases, and 6 bases separated the two germline ends. For the CDR3, the DNA is TGCGCCAGCAGCCAAGATAGAGCCTCCTACGAGCAGTACTTC. Its protein product is CASSQDRASYEQYF.

The chain recombines TRBV28 with TRBJ2-2, with 8 bases matching TRBD2. The CDR3 length is 15 residues. Germline V gene data show CDR1 as MDHEN and CDR2 as SYDVKM. V was pared by 3 bases and J by 3 bases, with 3 bases of the junction left unmatched. CDR3 DNA sequence: TGTGCCAGCAGTTTGGGGACTAGATACACCGGGGAGCTGTTTTTT. Amino acids: CASSLGTRYTGELFF.

This clone has more than one count but fewer than ten. The chain links TRBV5-5 to TRBJ2-7; D call uncertain. Germline values: CDR1 SGHKS, CDR2 YYEKEE (reference sequence). CDR3 length equals 13 residues. V was cut by 2 bases and J by 1 base, with 7 bases left in between. The CDR3 DNA follows: TGTGCCAGCAGCTTCTTGGGTTCCTACGAGCAGTACTTC. Its protein product is CASSFLGSYEQYF.

V usage is TRBV13 and J usage is TRBJ2-6, with 7 bases fitting TRBD2. V trimming: 3 bases; J trimming: 3 bases; junction bases outside the gene matches: 14. Germline assignment: CDR1 PRHDT and CDR2 FYEKMQ (reference sequence). The CDR3 spans 19 residues. CDR3 sequence: CASSFLTLADLYGANVLTF. The DNA of the CDR3 is TGTGCCAGCAGCTTCTTGACGCTAGCGGACCTCTATGGGGCCAACGTCCTGACTTTC.

The rearrangement links TRBV9 to TRBJ1-2; the D is unclear. The V gene lost 4 bases and the J gene lost 7 bases, with 8 bases spanning the gap. Germline V gene lookup returns CDR1 SGDLS and CDR2 YYNGEE. This CDR3 comprises 11 residues. DNA for the CDR3: TGTGCCAGCAGCCCAGCAGGTGGCTACACCTTC. As protein: CASSPAGGYTF.

The CDR3 nucleotides are TGTGCCAGCAGCTTGGGCGCAGGAAACAATGAGCAGTTCTTC. It translates to CASSLGAGNNEQFF. The genes are TRBV5-6 and TRBJ2-1, with D hard to call. The V end lost 0 bases, the J end lost 5 bases, and 9 bases lay between the germline ends. The CDR3 runs 14 residues. Germline-derived CDR1 and CDR2 are SGHDT and YYEEEE.

The rearrangement links TRBV2 to TRBJ2-1, with a weak D call TRBD2 (6 bases). Between the trimmed V and J ends, which lost 5 bases and 3 bases, there was a span of 11 bases. Germline CDR1 reads SNHLY; CDR2 reads FYNNEI. The CDR3 length is 14 residues. The DNA of the CDR3 is TGTGCCAGCAGTCAGGACTACGGCTACAATGAGCAGTTCTTC. Translated: CASSQDYGYNEQFF.

The rearrangement joins TRBV6-6 to TRBJ1-1; tentatively, D is TRBD1 (5 bases). V was shortened by 6 bases and J by 0 bases, with 11 bases between the two germline ends. This CDR3 is 14 amino acids long. Per the germline V gene, CDR1 is MNHNY and CDR2 is SVGAGI (reference sequence). CDR3: CASRYATVNTEAFF. In DNA, the CDR3 is TGTGCCAGCAGGTACGCGACAGTGAACACTGAAGCTTTCTTT.

The gene calls are TRBV7-2 and TRBJ1-2, with D possibly being TRBD1 (6 bases). Germline CDR1 SGHTA, CDR2 FQGNSA. With 7 bases removed from V and 7 bases from J, the gap between germline ends came to 10 bases. This CDR3 is 11 amino acids long. CDR3 residues: CASKRGGGYTF. CDR3 bases: TGTGCCAGCAAAAGAGGGGGTGGCTACACCTTC.

J is TRBJ1-1 and V is TRBV11-2, with D unresolved. This CDR3 region has 14 residues. In germline, CDR1 is SGHAT, CDR2 FQNNGV. V lost 3 bases and J lost 1, with 9 bases in between. The CDR3 spells CASSFVGGNTEAFF. The CDR3 DNA reads as TGTGCCAGCAGCTTTGTTGGAGGGAACACTGAAGCTTTCTTT.

The V and J genes are TRBV2 and TRBJ1-2; no clear D. Germline V gene data show CDR1 as SNHLY and CDR2 as FYNNEI. V gave up 2 bases and J gave up 4 bases, with 11 bases separating them. The length of the CDR3 is 14 residues. CDR3 in amino acids: CASSESGFGYGYTF. The CDR3 DNA sequence: TGTGCCAGCAGTGAAAGCGGGTTCGGCTATGGCTACACCTTC.

The gene calls are TRBV19 and TRBJ1-1, with D maybe TRBD1 (5 bases). This CDR3 is built from 15 residues. The germline CDR1 and CDR2 sequences are LNHDA and SQIVND (reference sequence). The ends were cut back, 3 bases at V and 1 base at J, with 12 bases in the middle. The CDR3 reads CASSMMGGSNTEAFF. Written as DNA, the CDR3 is TGTGCCAGTAGTATGATGGGGGGTTCGAACACTGAAGCTTTCTTT.

The genes are TRBV12-3 or TRBV12-4 and TRBJ1-2; D uncertain. The V gene lost 0 bases and the J gene lost 8 bases, with 4 bases spanning the gap. This CDR3 comprises 11 residues. CDR3 sequence reads: CASSLARGYTF. CDR3 DNA sequence: TGTGCCAGCAGTTTAGCGCGCGGCTACACCTTC.

The V and J genes are TRBV18 and TRBJ2-6, with D perhaps being TRBD1 or TRBD2 (5 bases each). V shed 5 bases and J shed 0 bases, with 11 bases lying between them. The CDR3 has 16 residues. Germline V gives CDR1 KGHSH, CDR2 LQKENI. CDR3 sequence (DNA): TGTGCCAGCTCAAGGGCAGGGAGCTCTGGGGCCAACGTCCTGACTTTC. Protein product: CASSRAGSSGANVLTF.

This rearrangement joins TRBV11-2 to TRBJ1-6, with D tentatively TRBD1 (5 bases). This CDR3 has 17 residues. V was clipped by 0 bases and J by 2 bases, with 11 bases between them. Germline values: CDR1 SGHAT, CDR2 FQNNGV. The DNA for the CDR3 is TGTGCCAGCAGCTTAGATATTGGGGCACCCTATAATTCACCCCTCCACTTT. Protein sequence: CASSLDIGAPYNSPLHF.

The gene calls are TRBV5-1 and TRBJ2-1, with 8 bases identical to TRBD2. The CDR3 totals 16 residues. CDR1 is SGHRS and CDR2 is YFSETQ in the germline V gene. With 4 bases clipped from V and 2 bases from J, the junction kept 8 bases outside the gene matches. Here the CDR3 DNA reads TGCGCCAGCAGCGTGAGGGTAGCGGGGACCTACAATGAGCAGTTCTTC. Translated, it gives CASSVRVAGTYNEQFF. Based on the CDR3 plus reference TRBV5-1 and TRBJ2-1, the full variable domain is KAGVTQTPRYLIKTRGQQVTLSCSPISGHRSVSWYQQTPGQGLQFLFEYFSETQRNKGNFPGRFSGRQFSNSRSEMNVSTLELGDSALYLCASSVRVAGTYNEQFFGPGTRLTVL.